The 12 T cell receptor beta chains below come from one sample, sequenced in a study of blood T cell repertoires in COVID-19. Assay used: immunoSEQ multiplex PCR; TCRdb lists only in-frame clones, some missing. The table includes about 230,000 clones, about nine tenths detected once. Sequencing was carried out using peripheral blood. These receptors came from a man aged 50 to 59 with COVID-19, enrolled during active disease.

The rearrangement uses TRBV7-8 and TRBJ1-1, with a tentative D call TRBD1 (5 bases). The CDR3 is 12 amino acids. With 5 bases removed from V and 4 bases from J, the gap between germline ends came to 8 bases. CDR1 and CDR2 from the germline V gene are SGHVS and FQNEAQ. As DNA, the CDR3 is TGTGCCAGCAGCCTTGACAGCACTGAAGCTTTCTTT. Amino acids: CASSLDSTEAFF.

The chain has TRBV7-9 and TRBJ1-3; 8 nucleotides line up with TRBD1. CDR3 length: 14 amino acids. The germline V gene has CDR1 SEHNR and CDR2 FQNEAQ (reference sequence). V dropped 2 bases and J dropped 4; count of bases not matched to a gene: 1. Here the CDR3 DNA reads TGTGCCAGCAGCTTAACAGGGGGAGGAAACACCATATATTTT. It is translated as CASSLTGGGNTIYF.

This rearrangement joins TRBV14 to TRBJ1-6, with a possible D match to TRBD1 (6 bases). V lost 4 bases to trimming and J lost 0 bases, with 10 bases between them. Germline CDR1 and CDR2: SGHDN and FVKESK. The CDR3 loop spans 16 amino acids. CDR3 DNA sequence: TGTGCCAGCAGCCCCGGACAGAGCTCCTATAATTCACCCCTCCACTTT. It is translated as CASSPGQSSYNSPLHF.

The CDR3 region has the DNA TGTGCCAGTAGTGGGCAGGGATTAGAGACCCAGTACTTC. Residues: CASSGQGLETQYF. This chain uses TRBV7-2 with TRBJ2-5; weak D call: TRBD1 (5 bases). Germline values: CDR1 SGHTA, CDR2 FQGNSA. The V end lost 9 bases, the J end lost 4 bases, and 15 bases lay between the germline ends. The CDR3 is 13 residues long.

This chain joins TRBV7-7 and TRBJ2-2; D perhaps matches TRBD1 (6 bases). Germline assignment: CDR1 SSHAT and CDR2 FNYEAQ (reference sequence). The germline V and J ends were trimmed by 5 bases and 5 bases, with 15 bases remaining between them. The CDR3 runs 15 residues. In DNA form, the CDR3 reads TGTGCCAGCAGCACAACAGGGATTGGAACCGGGGAGCTGTTTTTT. Amino acids: CASSTTGIGTGELFF.

The gene calls are TRBV4-2 and TRBJ1-1, with 8 positions matching TRBD1. Trimming took 4 bases from V and 4 from J; bases not matched to a gene: 8. The CDR3 runs to 15 residues. Per the germline V gene, CDR1 is LGHNA and CDR2 is YNFKEQ. CDR3 sequence (DNA): TGTGCCAGCAGCCCCCAGGGGGCCCCTGGCACTGAAGCTTTCTTT. This gives the protein CASSPQGAPGTEAFF.

In this sample, this clone turned up a few times. This rearrangement joins TRBV6-2 or TRBV6-3 to TRBJ1-6, with D tentatively TRBD1 (5 bases). With 2 bases removed from V and 9 bases from J, the gap between germline ends came to 8 bases. The CDR3 has 13 amino acids. Germline values: CDR1 MNHEY, CDR2 SVGEGT. The CDR3 spells CASSYLQGSPLHF. The CDR3 nucleotides read TGTGCCAGCAGTTACCTCCAGGGTTCACCCCTCCACTTT.

CDR3 sequence: CASSHDIPSTDTQYF. The CDR3 coding sequence is TGTGCCAGCTCACACGACATTCCTAGCACAGATACGCAGTATTTT. This rearrangement joins TRBV18 to TRBJ2-3; no definite D call. Germline V CDR1 and CDR2: KGHSH, LQKENI. Trimming cost V 4 bases and J 0 bases, with 11 bases left between them. The length of the CDR3 is 15 residues.

This sequence joins TRBV7-7 and TRBJ2-2, with 7 bases fitting TRBD2. Losses at the gene ends were 4 bases for V and 1 base for J; bases not matched to a gene: 3. Germline V gene lookup returns CDR1 SSHAT and CDR2 FNYEAQ (reference sequence). This CDR3 has 15 amino acids. CDR3 protein: CASSYTGGNTGELFF. For the CDR3, the DNA is TGTGCCAGCAGCTATACGGGGGGGAACACCGGGGAGCTGTTTTTT.

The chain carries TRBV5-1 and TRBJ2-7; 11 bases align to TRBD2. The germline V gene encodes CDR1 SGHRS and CDR2 YFSETQ. Trimming cost V 5 bases and J 5 bases; bases outside gene matches: 6. This CDR3 is built from 14 residues. DNA for the CDR3: TGCGCCAGCAGTTTTAGCGGGAGGGCGGACGAGCAGTACTTC. Translating it yields CASSFSGRADEQYF.

This clone was seen more than once but under ten times. The V call is TRBV20-1, the J call TRBJ1-5; 9 bases match TRBD1. CDR3 length equals 13 residues. Trimming removed 3 bases from V and 4 bases from J; junction bases left unmatched: 1. CDR1 and CDR2 from the germline V gene are DFQATT and SNEGSKA (reference sequence). DNA for the CDR3: TGCAGTGCTAGTGGACAGGGGAATCAGCCCCAGCATTTT. Amino acids: CSASGQGNQPQHF.

The count of this clone is one. This chain connects TRBV10-3 to TRBJ1-2, with D possibly being TRBD1 (6 bases). Germline CDR1 is ENHRY and CDR2 is SYGVKD. Deletions cut 6 bases from V and 8 bases from J, with 16 bases between. The CDR3 has 13 residues. CDR3 residues: CAISTGNLLGYTF. CDR3 bases: TGTGCCATCAGCACAGGGAACCTCTTAGGCTACACCTTC.